The 9 T cell receptor beta chains listed next were all sequenced from one sample in a study of identifying expanded T cells in peripheral blood. TCRdb keeps only in-frame clones here, not all; method: immunoSEQ multiplex PCR. The data show around 94,000 clones, around 84% seen once. Sequenced input: blood. These receptor sequences come from a person aged 18 to 70 in good health.

CDR3 protein: CASSQDLILATDTQYF. In nucleotides, the CDR3 is TGCGCCAGCAGCCAAGATCTAATACTAGCAACAGATACGCAGTATTTT. The V call is TRBV4-3, the J call TRBJ2-3; D perhaps matches TRBD2 (6 bases). The V end was cut by 0 bases, the J end by 3 bases, with 13 bases between. The CDR3 loop spans 16 amino acids. From germline, CDR1 is LGHNA and CDR2 YSLEER.

The J gene is TRBJ2-5, the V gene TRBV11-1; weak D call: TRBD2 (7 bases). V was pared by 2 bases and J by 2 bases, with 18 bases between. The CDR3 sequence is 17 residues long. The germline CDR1 and CDR2 sequences are SGHAT and FQDESV (reference sequence). The CDR3 sequence: CASSLFVPGGPQETQYF. DNA of the CDR3: TGTGCCAGCAGCTTATTCGTCCCGGGGGGCCCGCAAGAGACCCAGTACTTC. The variable domain in full, completed from reference TRBV11-1 and TRBJ2-5, reads EAEVAQSPRYKITEKSQAVAFWCDPISGHATLYWYRQILGQGPELLVQFQDESVVDDSQLPKDRFSAERLKGVDSTLKIQPAELGDSAMYLCASSLFVPGGPQETQYFGPGTRLLVL.

The V and J genes are TRBV9 and TRBJ2-3; D is undetermined. Deletions cut 0 bases from V and 4 bases from J, with 6 bases between. Germline lookup yields CDR1 SGDLS and CDR2 YYNGEE. The CDR3 is 13 amino acids. CDR3 DNA sequence: TGTGCCAGCAGCGTAGGAAGGGCAGATACGCAGTATTTT. As protein: CASSVGRADTQYF.

In its sample, this clone was seen many times. The chain carries TRBV5-1 and TRBJ1-2; D call uncertain. This CDR3 region has 13 residues. Germline V lookup: CDR1 SGHRS, CDR2 YFSETQ. V was pared by 4 bases and J by 2 bases, with 9 bases between. CDR3: CASSEDGNYGYTF. The CDR3 region has the DNA TGCGCCAGCAGCGAGGACGGAAACTATGGCTACACCTTC.

This clone was recorded once. The J gene is TRBJ2-1, the V gene TRBV6-1; the D gene could be TRBD1 or TRBD2 (6 bases each). The germline CDR1 and CDR2 sequences are MNHNS and SASEGT. Trimming left V 1 base short and J 2 bases short, with 9 bases between. The CDR3 runs 15 residues. The CDR3 nucleotides are TGTGCCAGCAGTGAAGTGGGGGGCACCTACAATGAGCAGTTCTTC. This gives the protein CASSEVGGTYNEQFF.

The chain uses TRBV5-6 and TRBJ2-7, with D tentatively TRBD1 (6 bases). Trimming shortened V by 5 bases and J by 5 bases, and 17 bases separated the two germline ends. Germline values: CDR1 SGHDT, CDR2 YYEEEE. This CDR3 is 14 amino acids long. As DNA, the CDR3 is TGTGCCAGCAGGACTCTCGGGACACTTAACGAGCAGTACTTC. Its protein product is CASRTLGTLNEQYF.

This chain links TRBV11-3 with TRBJ2-1; D uncertain. The germline gives CDR1 SGHNT, CDR2 YENEEA. The CDR3 has 15 residues. Trimming shortened V by 5 bases and J by 3 bases, and 14 bases separated the two germline ends. The CDR3 DNA sequence: TGTGCCAGCAGCCCCGGCGCGGCGAACTACAATGAGCAGTTCTTC. Its protein product is CASSPGAANYNEQFF.

The chain recombines TRBV6-1 with TRBJ1-2; unclear D gene. The CDR3 contains 11 residues. Germline V gene lookup returns CDR1 MNHNS and CDR2 SASEGT. V lost 4 bases, J lost 5 bases, and 5 bases lay in between. CDR3: CASSGSYGYTF. DNA for the CDR3: TGTGCCAGCAGTGGCTCATATGGCTACACCTTC.

The rearrangement uses TRBV9 and TRBJ1-3; D gene ambiguous. This CDR3 comprises 12 residues. V shed 7 bases and J shed 2 bases, with 7 bases lying between them. Germline V CDR1 and CDR2: SGDLS, YYNGEE. CDR3 nucleotide sequence: TGTGCCAGCGGCCGTCCTGGAAACACCATATATTTT. This encodes CASGRPGNTIYF.